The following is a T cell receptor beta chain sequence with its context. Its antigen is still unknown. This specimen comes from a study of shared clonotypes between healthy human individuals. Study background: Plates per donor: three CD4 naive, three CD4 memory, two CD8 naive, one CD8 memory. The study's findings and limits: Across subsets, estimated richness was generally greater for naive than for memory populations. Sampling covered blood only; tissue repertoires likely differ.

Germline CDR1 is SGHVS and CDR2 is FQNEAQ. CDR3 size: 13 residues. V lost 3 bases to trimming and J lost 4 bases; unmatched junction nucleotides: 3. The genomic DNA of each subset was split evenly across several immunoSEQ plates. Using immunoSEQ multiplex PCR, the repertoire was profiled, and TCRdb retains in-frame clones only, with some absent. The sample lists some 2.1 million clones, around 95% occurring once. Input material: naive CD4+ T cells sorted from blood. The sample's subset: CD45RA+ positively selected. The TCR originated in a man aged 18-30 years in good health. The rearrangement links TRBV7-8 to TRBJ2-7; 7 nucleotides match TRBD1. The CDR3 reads CASSLYRGYEQYF. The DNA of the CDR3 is TGTGCCAGCAGCTTGTACAGGGGATACGAGCAGTACTTC.